Below are 24 T cell receptor beta chains sequenced from a single sample in a study of cytomegalovirus exposure and HLA in healthy donors. This PCR relied on a set of 60 Vbeta primers and 13 Jbeta primers. The method was immunoSEQ multiplex PCR; TCRdb's version includes in-frame clones alone and lacks a portion of them. The sample includes approximately 150,000 clones, 80% of them seen just once. The sequenced sample consisted of PBMCs. These receptors originate from a woman aged 40 to 50 in good health and CMV-seronegative.

The J gene is TRBJ1-2, the V gene TRBV19; no reliable D call. In germline, CDR1 is LNHDA, CDR2 SQIVND (reference sequence). Trimming stripped 4 bases from V and 7 bases from J, with 16 bases between. CDR3 size: 14 residues. The CDR3 DNA reads TGTGCCAGTAGTAGAAACCGGGAGGGATCTGGCTACACCTTC. This translates into CASSRNREGSGYTF.

The V call is TRBV10-3, the J call TRBJ2-1, with TRBD2 matching over 14 bases. With 6 bases clipped from V and 6 bases from J, the junction kept 4 bases outside the gene matches. This CDR3 has 15 amino acids. The V gene's germline CDR1 is ENHRY and CDR2 SYGVKD. CDR3 protein: CAIRAGTSGGNEQFF. In DNA form, the CDR3 reads TGTGCCATCAGAGCGGGGACTAGCGGGGGCAATGAGCAGTTCTTC.

The chain links TRBV7-2 to TRBJ2-2, with D perhaps TRBD1 (5 bases). Germline lookup yields CDR1 SGHTA and CDR2 FQGNSA. V lost 5 bases and J lost 5, with 15 bases in between. This CDR3 has 15 amino acids. CDR3 amino acids: CASSPANQGTGELFF. The CDR3 DNA is TGTGCCAGCAGCCCCGCCAATCAGGGTACCGGGGAGCTGTTTTTT.

This clone was detected a few times. Here the CDR3 DNA reads TGTGCCAGCAGCAGGGGCGGCAATCAGCCCCAGCATTTT. This encodes CASSRGGNQPQHF. The J gene is TRBJ1-5, the V gene TRBV27; TRBD1 might be the D (6 bases). The CDR3 covers 13 residues. Germline CDR1 is MNHEY and CDR2 is SMNVEV (reference sequence). The V gene lost 6 bases and the J gene lost 2 bases, with 8 bases spanning the gap.

Concerning this clone: The germline gene is not matched at one end of the junction; a read error may be the cause. The chain has TRBV5-1 and TRBJ1-2; TRBD1 matches at 9 bases. The germline CDR1 and CDR2 sequences are SGHRS and YFSETQ. The CDR3 sequence is 14 residues long. CDR3 amino acids: CASSLGQGMYVYTF. The CDR3 DNA reads as TGCGCCAGCAGCCTAGGACAGGGGATGTATGTCTACACCTTC.

This chain joins TRBV5-1 and TRBJ2-1; weak D call: TRBD1 (5 bases). The length of the CDR3 is 15 residues. The germline V and J ends were trimmed by 0 bases and 3 bases, with 10 bases remaining between them. The germline V gene has CDR1 SGHRS and CDR2 YFSETQ. The CDR3 DNA reads TGCGCCAGCAGCTTGGCTCAGGGATACTACAATGAGCAGTTCTTC. Translating it yields CASSLAQGYYNEQFF.

The CDR3 DNA sequence: TGTGCCAGCAGCCCTCGCGGAGGTCTCAGTGAAAAACTGTTTTTT. Its protein is CASSPRGGLSEKLFF. This sequence joins TRBV11-3 and TRBJ1-4; no definite D call. The CDR3 consists of 15 residues. The germline V gene encodes CDR1 SGHNT and CDR2 YENEEA. Trimming removed 5 bases at V and 7 bases at J, with 17 bases between.

This clone was found a few times. J is TRBJ2-6 and V is TRBV11-3, with D possibly being TRBD1 (6 bases). V lost 0 bases and J lost 11, with 11 bases in between. The V gene's germline CDR1 is SGHNT and CDR2 YENEEA. This CDR3 has 14 residues. CDR3 region: CASSLDRGFDVLTF. CDR3 bases: TGTGCCAGCAGCTTAGATAGGGGGTTTGACGTCCTGACTTTC.

A single count supports this clone. The rearrangement joins TRBV19 to TRBJ2-3, with D perhaps matching TRBD2 (6 bases). Between the trimmed V and J ends, which lost 11 bases and 5 bases, there was a span of 20 bases. This CDR3 contains 14 residues. Germline CDR1 and CDR2: LNHDA and SQIVND (reference sequence). The CDR3 bases are TGTGCCTCTCAGGGCGGGGTTCTTAGAGATACGCAGTATTTT. It encodes CASQGGVLRDTQYF.

The chain recombines TRBV11-2 with TRBJ2-5, with D perhaps matching TRBD2 (5 bases). V was trimmed by 5 bases and J by 5 bases, leaving 12 bases between them. Germline V CDR1 and CDR2: SGHAT, FQNNGV. CDR3 length: 13 residues. DNA of the CDR3: TGTGCCAGCAGCCAAGGACTTGCCGAGACCCAGTACTTC. Its translation is CASSQGLAETQYF.

This rearrangement joins TRBV4-1 to TRBJ1-1; weak D call: TRBD1 (6 bases). The CDR3 extends over 17 amino acids. Looked up from germline, CDR1 is MGHRA and CDR2 is YSYEKL. Deletions cut 8 bases from V and 0 bases from J, with 22 bases between. The CDR3 loop reads CASGGGGRGDLNTEAFF. CDR3 nucleotide sequence: TGCGCCAGCGGCGGGGGTGGAAGGGGGGATTTGAACACTGAAGCTTTCTTT.

The rearrangement uses TRBV6-1 and TRBJ1-3, with D perhaps TRBD1 (5 bases). With 2 bases removed from V and 0 bases from J, the gap between germline ends came to 8 bases. In germline, CDR1 is MNHNS, CDR2 SASEGT. This CDR3 contains 15 residues. The DNA of the CDR3 is TGTGCCAGCAGTGAACAGGGCCTCTCTGGAAACACCATATATTTT. Protein: CASSEQGLSGNTIYF.

The rearrangement joins TRBV4-2 to TRBJ2-2; 14 positions agree with TRBD2. Per the germline V gene, CDR1 is LGHNA and CDR2 is YNFKEQ. The V gene end was trimmed by 4 bases and the J gene end by 2 bases; junction bases not matched to a gene: 6. The CDR3 consists of 18 residues. CDR3 residues: CASSPRLAGGPNTGELFF. DNA of the CDR3: TGTGCCAGCAGCCCTCGACTAGCGGGAGGGCCAAACACCGGGGAGCTGTTTTTT.

V gene TRBV5-6 combines with J gene TRBJ2-1, with 9 bases aligning to TRBD1. The V gene's germline CDR1 is SGHDT and CDR2 YYEEEE. V lost 4 bases and J lost 4; bases outside the gene matches: 6. This CDR3 has 15 amino acids. The CDR3 DNA sequence: TGTGCCAGCAGCCCGGGACAGGGATTTTACAATGAGCAGTTCTTC. Amino acid sequence: CASSPGQGFYNEQFF. The whole variable domain, remainder taken from reference TRBV5-6 and TRBJ2-1, is DAGVTQSPTHLIKTRGQQVTLRCSPKSGHDTVSWYQQALGQGPQFIFQYYEEEERQRGNFPDRFSGHQFPNYSSELNVNALLLGDSALYLCASSPGQGFYNEQFFGPGTRLTVL.

This chain joins TRBV6-5 and TRBJ2-1; tentatively, D is TRBD2 (6 bases). The CDR3 consists of 14 residues. The germline V and J ends were trimmed by 0 bases and 9 bases, with 12 bases remaining between them. Germline-derived CDR1 and CDR2 are MNHEY and SVGAGI. CDR3 sequence (DNA): TGTGCCAGCAGTTACTCGGGGGGATTCGGTGAGCAGTTCTTC. This encodes CASSYSGGFGEQFF.

The sample holds one count of this clone. The chain has TRBV7-2 and TRBJ2-3; tentative D call: TRBD2 (5 bases). The ends were cut back, 1 base at V and 8 bases at J, with 10 bases in the middle. CDR1 and CDR2 (germline): SGHTA, FQGNSA. The CDR3 sequence is 13 residues long. The CDR3 coding sequence is TGTGCCAGCAGCTTAGAGTCTCGGGGTACGCAGTATTTT. It specifies CASSLESRGTQYF.

V gene TRBV28 combines with J gene TRBJ2-7; tentative D call: TRBD2 (6 bases). The ends were cut back, 7 bases at V and 0 bases at J, with 13 bases in the middle. CDR3 length equals 14 residues. In germline, CDR1 is MDHEN, CDR2 SYDVKM. CDR3 coding DNA: TGTGCCAGCATGGAGGGACCGGGCTCCTACGAGCAGTACTTC. Translated: CASMEGPGSYEQYF.

The rearrangement uses TRBV14 and TRBJ2-7; D perhaps matches TRBD1 (5 bases). Per germline, CDR1 SGHDN and CDR2 FVKESK. Deletions cut 3 bases from V and 1 base from J, with 7 bases between. The CDR3 consists of 13 residues. CDR3 in DNA: TGTGCCAGCAGCCAGACAGTATCCTACGAGCAGTACTTC. It encodes CASSQTVSYEQYF. Together with reference TRBV14 and TRBJ2-7, the CDR3 gives the full variable domain: EAGVTQFPSHSVIEKGQTVTLRCDPISGHDNLYWYRRVMGKEIKFLLHFVKESKQDESGMPNNRFLAERTGGTYSTLKVQPAELEDSGVYFCASSQTVSYEQYFGPGTRLTVT.

V and J are TRBV5-1 and TRBJ2-5; 11 bases agree with TRBD2. The last part of the DNA fits TRBJ2-7 better; the J call may be wrong. The CDR3 spans 14 residues. Germline CDR1 SGHRS, CDR2 YFSETQ. The CDR3 here is CASSPGTSGHEQYF. The CDR3 DNA sequence: TGCGCCAGCAGCCCTGGGACTAGCGGACACGAGCAGTACTTC.

The V call is TRBV2, the J call TRBJ1-3; TRBD1 matches at 7 bases. This CDR3 contains 15 residues. Trimming took 7 bases from V and 0 from J; bases not matched to a gene: 6. Germline CDR1 SNHLY, CDR2 FYNNEI. The CDR3 loop reads CASILGQISGNTIYF. The CDR3 DNA follows: TGTGCCAGCATCCTGGGACAGATCTCTGGAAACACCATATATTTT.

The chain has TRBV4-2 and TRBJ2-3; 7 positions match TRBD2. J gave up 3 bases and V 0 bases, and 6 bases lay outside the gene matches. The CDR3 totals 16 residues. Germline V CDR1 and CDR2: LGHNA, YNFKEQ. CDR3 region: CASSQDNPAGTDTQYF. The CDR3 coding sequence is TGTGCCAGCAGCCAAGATAACCCAGCGGGGACAGATACGCAGTATTTT.

V usage is TRBV30 and J usage is TRBJ1-6; TRBD1 might be the D (6 bases). Between the trimmed V and J ends, which lost 5 bases and 4 bases, there was a span of 12 bases. CDR1 and CDR2 from the germline V gene are GTSNPN and SVGIG (reference sequence). The CDR3 extends over 14 amino acids. CDR3 in amino acids: CAWEGDIYNSPLHF. CDR3 DNA sequence: TGTGCCTGGGAAGGGGACATATATAATTCACCCCTCCACTTT.

The chain has TRBV19 and TRBJ1-5; D gene unclear. CDR1 and CDR2 (germline): LNHDA, SQIVND (reference sequence). V gave up 6 bases and J gave up 0 bases, with 12 bases separating them. This CDR3 region has 15 residues. CDR3 residues: CASSGRGGSNQPQHF. The CDR3 DNA sequence: TGTGCCAGTAGCGGACGGGGAGGTAGCAATCAGCCCCAGCATTTT.

This clone was counted a few times. The chain has TRBV11-3 and TRBJ1-2; tentative D call: TRBD1 (6 bases). CDR1 is SGHNT and CDR2 is YENEEA in the germline V gene. V lost 2 bases and J lost 9, with 10 bases in between. CDR3 length: 12 amino acids. The CDR3 DNA follows: TGTGCCAGCAGCTTACGGGGGGCGAGCTACACCTTC. Translation: CASSLRGASYTF. Based on the CDR3 plus reference TRBV11-3 and TRBJ1-2, the full variable domain is EAGVVQSPRYKIIEKKQPVAFWCNPISGHNTLYWYLQNLGQGPELLIRYENEEAVDDSQLPKDRFSAERLKGVDSTLKIQPAELGDSAVYLCASSLRGASYTFGSGTRLTVV.